The present T cell receptor beta chain was sequenced within a study of long-term antiretroviral therapy in people with HIV. Samples were assayed with immunoSEQ v3.0 at survey level. Measured with immunoSEQ multiplex PCR; TCRdb has only the in-frame clones, and not every one. Here the sample spans some 31,000 clones, 90% to 95% being singletons. CDR3 size: 13 residues. V lost 6 bases to trimming and J lost 1 base, with 9 bases between them. Germline-derived CDR1 and CDR2 are LNHDA and SQIVND (reference sequence). Sample: unsorted PBMCs, taken 7.3 to 7.5 years after starting antiretroviral therapy. The receptor was isolated from a man aged 50 or older with HIV. The V and J genes are TRBV19 and TRBJ1-1; D not certain. The CDR3 spells CASRLGGNTEAFF. The CDR3 DNA is TGTGCCAGTAGGCTGGGAGGGAACACTGAAGCTTTCTTT.